Included here is one T cell receptor beta chain sequence, with context. What it binds is not known. These data belong to a study of beta chain features in type 1 diabetes. Turning to the study itself: Across the samples, roughly 98 million sorted cells were examined in total.

Overall study results and limits: Shortening of TCRB CDR3s, moderate but significant, appeared in all four CD4+ subsets of Type 1 diabetes patients. Healthy donors had naive, central memory and Treg TCRB repertoires that appeared less similar than those seen among patients.

Reverse transcription of all isolated RNA meant that expressed TCRB transcripts were sequenced. Clones were read by immunoSEQ multiplex PCR, and TCRdb kept only the in-frame ones, dropping some. The sample comprises about 170,000 clones, 7.8% of which are singletons, and around 0.94% rests with the top ten. The CDR3 spans 12 residues. Germline CDR1 is SGHDT and CDR2 is YYEEEE. Trimming removed 0 bases from V and 3 bases from J, with 3 bases in between. Blood was drawn once from each donor into heparinised tubes. The draws averaged roughly 120 mL. The TCR sequence derives from a woman in her forties with type 1 diabetes. V usage is TRBV5-6 and J usage is TRBJ1-2; no clear D. The sample comprised central memory CD4+ T cells from blood. CDR3 bases: TGTGCCAGCAGCTTGGCCGACTATGGCTACACCTTC. As protein: CASSLADYGYTF.